Listed below are T cell receptor beta chains from one sample, sequenced in a study of cytomegalovirus exposure and HLA in healthy donors. Sequencing used immunoSEQ multiplex PCR; TCRdb keeps in-frame clones, though not all of them. The profile shows about 200,000 clones, about 80% of them singletons. The sequenced sample consisted of PBMCs. All receptors come from a woman in her thirties in good health and CMV-seropositive. The CDR3 runs from the conserved cysteine through the conserved F or W. The D gene is left open where the match is weak. Size tells how often a clone was seen (once, few, many) or the class of an expanded clone, and some rows leave it out.

-	-	TRBV30	TRBJ1-1	TGTGCCTGGAGCAGGGTCTTGAACACTGAAGCTTTCTTT	CAWSRVLNTEAFF
-	TRBD1	TRBV9	TRBJ1-4	TGTGCCAGCAGCGTACGGAGGGGGCCGAATGAAAAACTGTTTTTT	CASSVRRGPNEKLFF
-	-	TRBV2	TRBJ1-5	TGTGCCAGCAGTGAGGCGGAGTATAGCAATCAGCCCCAGCATTTT	CASSEAEYSNQPQHF
-	TRBD1	TRBV2	TRBJ1-1	TGTGCCAGCAGGTTTAGGGGGCTGAACACTGAAGCTTTCTTT	CASRFRGLNTEAFF
few	TRBD2	TRBV6-5	TRBJ2-1	TGTGCCAGCAGCCGGACTAGCGGGGGGAAGCAGTTCTTC	CASSRTSGGKQFF
-	TRBD1	TRBV4-2	TRBJ1-2	TGTGCCAGCAGCCAAGGACAGGGGGCGGTTAATGGCTACACCTTC	CASSQGQGAVNGYTF
-	TRBD2	TRBV2	TRBJ2-3	TGTGCCAGCACTGCTGGGACTAGCAGAGGAGATACGCAGTATTTT	CASTAGTSRGDTQYF
-	TRBD1	TRBV10-1	TRBJ2-3	TGCGCCAGCAGACCGGGACAGGGGGCAGATACGCAGTATTTT	CASRPGQGADTQYF
-	-	TRBV9	TRBJ1-2	TGTGCCAGCAGCGTAGAGGAGACAGGATTCTATGGCTACACCTTC	CASSVEETGFYGYTF
once	TRBD2	TRBV7-6	TRBJ2-1	TGTGCCAGCAGCTACGGGACTAGCGGGAATGTCGCCTACAATGAGCAGTTCTTC	CASSYGTSGNVAYNEQFF
-	TRBD1	TRBV7-8	TRBJ1-6	TGTGCCAGCAGCTCCTCCCAACAGGGGGTGGGTAATTCACCCCTCCACTTT	CASSSSQQGVGNSPLHF
-	TRBD1	TRBV7-6	TRBJ2-5	TGTGCCAGCAGCTTTGCGGACAGGGGGCCGGAGACCCAGTACTTC	CASSFADRGPETQYF